This T cell receptor beta chain was sequenced in a study of blood T cells in healthy people across ages. Study details: Per every two T cells, about one barcoded beta molecule was captured by template switching. Overall study findings and caveats: Greater diversity and more naive CD4+ cells were seen in long-lived donors than in aged donors.

There are 15 residues in the CDR3. V shed 6 bases and J 7 bases; nucleotides not matched to a gene: 9. Germline V gives CDR1 SEHNR, CDR2 FQNEAQ (reference sequence). PCR was performed a second time for roughly 7 to 12 cycles using a sample-barcoded 5' primer and a J-beta primer mix. Tags on each cDNA molecule came from a template-switch adaptor with 12 random nucleotides. TCRdb redid the calling of the 5' RACE reads with MiXCR, one entry per CDR3 protein. The sample yields roughly 680,000 distinct CDR3 sequences, under 65% seen once. Isolated per sample were at least 7 million PBMCs. Points on this clonotype: As yet, its antigen is unknown.

The source of this sequence is a woman over 75 in good health. This chain connects TRBV7-9 to TRBJ2-2, with 9 bases fitting TRBD2. The specimen was blood. CDR3 sequence reads: CASSYPGLAGGELFF. The CDR3 DNA is TGTGCCAGCAGTTATCCGGGACTAGCTGGCGGGGAGCTGTTTTTT.